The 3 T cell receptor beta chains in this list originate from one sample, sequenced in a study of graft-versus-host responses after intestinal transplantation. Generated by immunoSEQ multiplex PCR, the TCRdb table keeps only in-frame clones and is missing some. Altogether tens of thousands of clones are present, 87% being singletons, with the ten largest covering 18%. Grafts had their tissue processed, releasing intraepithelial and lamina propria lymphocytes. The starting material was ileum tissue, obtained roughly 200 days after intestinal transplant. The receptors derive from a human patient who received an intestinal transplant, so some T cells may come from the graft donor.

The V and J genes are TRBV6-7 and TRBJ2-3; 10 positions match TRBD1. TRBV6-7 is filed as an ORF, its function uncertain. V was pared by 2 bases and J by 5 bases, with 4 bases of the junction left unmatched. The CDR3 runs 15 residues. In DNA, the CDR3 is TGTGCCAGCAGTTACGGGACAGGGGAGGGAGATACGCAGTATTTT. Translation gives CASSYGTGEGDTQYF.

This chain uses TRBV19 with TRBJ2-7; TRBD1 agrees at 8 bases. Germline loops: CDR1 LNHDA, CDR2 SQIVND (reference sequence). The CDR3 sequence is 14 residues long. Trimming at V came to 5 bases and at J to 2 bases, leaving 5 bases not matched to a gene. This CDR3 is CASSPTTGAYEQYF. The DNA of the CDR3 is TGTGCCAGTAGTCCGACGACAGGGGCCTACGAGCAGTACTTC.

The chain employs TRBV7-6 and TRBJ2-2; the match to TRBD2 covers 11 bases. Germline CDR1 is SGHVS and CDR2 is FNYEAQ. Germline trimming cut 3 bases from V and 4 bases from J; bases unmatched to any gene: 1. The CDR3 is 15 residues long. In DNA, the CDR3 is TGTGCCAGCAGCTTCGGGACTAGCGGCACCGGGGAGCTGTTTTTT. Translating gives CASSFGTSGTGELFF.